This paragraph covers one T cell receptor (beta chain) sequence. These data are taken from a study of T cell changes during pregnancy in multiple sclerosis. Some clones are missing from TCRdb's copy, which holds only in-frame ones; the method was immunoSEQ multiplex PCR. The sample lists 55,000 to 70,000 clones, approximately 90% seen once, with approximately 1.5% in the top ten. The CDR3 length is 15 residues. Germline CDR1 is SNHLY and CDR2 is FYNNEI. V lost 6 bases to trimming and J lost 1 base, with 15 bases between them. The sequence came from a female donor in good health, enrolled as a control in a pregnancy study. The input for sequencing was peripheral blood, taken in the third trimester of pregnancy. The chain employs TRBV2 and TRBJ1-1, with D perhaps TRBD1 (5 bases). The CDR3 here is CASSGRGARNTEAFF. CDR3 bases: TGTGCCAGCAGCGGCCGCGGGGCCAGGAACACTGAAGCTTTCTTT.